The entry below describes one T cell receptor (beta chain). Its antigen remains unidentified. Cryopreserved PBMC, at roughly 1-10 million per sample, were present before DNA extraction. This specimen comes from a study of long-term antiretroviral therapy in people with HIV. This CDR3 region has 14 residues. Germline loops: CDR1 ENHRY, CDR2 SYGVKD. V lost 4 bases and J lost 5; bases outside the gene matches: 5. Study results and caveats: Clonotypes expanded prior to ART showed repertoire dominance at all sampled time points.

Researchers report immunoSEQ v3.0 was run at survey level. Libraries were prepared by immunoSEQ multiplex PCR; TCRdb keeps only in-frame clonotypes and omits some of them. The top ten hold less than 2.5% of the sample, which has 25,000 to 35,000 clones, 96% seen once. Sequenced material: unsorted PBMCs, taken 6.5 to 6.6 years after starting antiretroviral therapy. The receptor comes from a man aged 25-45 years with HIV. J is TRBJ1-1 and V is TRBV10-3, with 9 positions matching TRBD1. The CDR3 here is CAISADRGGTEAFF. The CDR3 bases are TGTGCCATCAGTGCGGACAGGGGAGGAACTGAAGCTTTCTTT.